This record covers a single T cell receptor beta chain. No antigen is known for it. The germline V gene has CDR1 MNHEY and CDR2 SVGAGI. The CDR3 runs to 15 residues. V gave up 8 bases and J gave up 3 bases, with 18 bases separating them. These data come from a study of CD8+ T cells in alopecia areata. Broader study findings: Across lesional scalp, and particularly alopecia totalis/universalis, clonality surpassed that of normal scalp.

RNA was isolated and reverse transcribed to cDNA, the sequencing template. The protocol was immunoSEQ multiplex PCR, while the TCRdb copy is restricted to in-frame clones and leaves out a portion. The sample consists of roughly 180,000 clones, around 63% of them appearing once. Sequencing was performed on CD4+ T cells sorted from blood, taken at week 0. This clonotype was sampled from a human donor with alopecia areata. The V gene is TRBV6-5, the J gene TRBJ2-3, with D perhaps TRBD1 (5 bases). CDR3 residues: CASGFFGAGTDTQYF. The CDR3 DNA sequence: TGTGCCAGCGGCTTTTTTGGGGCCGGGACAGATACGCAGTATTTT.